One and the same sample provided the 28 T cell receptor beta chains below, sequenced in a study of blood T cell repertoires in COVID-19. This table comes from immunoSEQ multiplex PCR, and its TCRdb copy is limited to in-frame clones, with some not included. The data contain 50,000 to 60,000 clones, over 75% of them singletons. The sample was peripheral blood. The receptor set was obtained from an elderly woman with COVID-19, enrolled during active disease.

J is TRBJ1-1 and V is TRBV30; 7 bases map to TRBD1. Germline V lookup: CDR1 GTSNPN, CDR2 SVGIG (reference sequence). V lost 1 base, J lost 2 bases, and 7 bases stayed unmatched. CDR3 length: 15 residues. The CDR3 DNA reads TGTGCCTGGAGTGCCTTCACAGGGGTTAACACTGAAGCTTTCTTT. Protein: CAWSAFTGVNTEAFF.

This chain connects TRBV6-5 to TRBJ2-7; TRBD2 matches 8 bases. V dropped 8 bases and J dropped 0; count of bases not matched to a gene: 0. The CDR3 is made up of 12 amino acids. The V gene's germline CDR1 is MNHEY and CDR2 SVGAGI. CDR3 sequence reads: CASGLASYEQYF. The CDR3 bases are TGTGCCAGCGGACTAGCCTCCTACGAGCAGTACTTC.

This clone was detected a few times. The rearrangement joins TRBV11-2 to TRBJ2-7; weak D call: TRBD2 (6 bases). Germline assignment: CDR1 SGHAT and CDR2 FQNNGV. Trimming stripped 5 bases from V and 5 bases from J, with 19 bases between. The CDR3 sequence is 15 residues long. CDR3 sequence: CASSKSTSFLDEQYF. CDR3 sequence (DNA): TGTGCCAGCAGCAAAAGTACTAGCTTTCTCGACGAGCAGTACTTC.

CDR3 residues: CASSLGVNEQFF. The CDR3 DNA reads as TGTGCCAGCAGTTTGGGAGTCAATGAGCAGTTCTTC. The chain joins TRBV12-3 or TRBV12-4 to TRBJ2-1; D may be TRBD2 (5 bases). This CDR3 comprises 12 residues. The V end was cut by 3 bases, the J end by 6 bases, with 6 bases between.

This rearrangement joins TRBV25-1 to TRBJ2-7; D not resolved. V lost 5 bases and J lost 5, with 10 bases in between. CDR1 MGHDK and CDR2 SYGVNS come from the germline V gene. The CDR3 is 12 residues long. CDR3 DNA: TGTGCCAGCAGTACCCTGGGCAACGAGCAGTACTTC. Its protein is CASSTLGNEQYF.

This chain joins TRBV9 and TRBJ1-6, with D uncertain. Germline V gene sequence: CDR1 SGDLS, CDR2 YYNGEE. The CDR3 length is 14 residues. The germline V and J ends were trimmed by 6 bases and 6 bases, with 13 bases remaining between them. CDR3 residues: CASTLGEGNSPLHF. CDR3 sequence (DNA): TGTGCCAGCACGTTGGGCGAAGGTAATTCACCCCTCCACTTT.

This clone was counted once. The chain employs TRBV5-6 and TRBJ2-1; TRBD2 matches 10 bases. CDR1 is SGHDT and CDR2 is YYEEEE in the germline V gene. This CDR3 contains 16 residues. J was trimmed by 4 bases and V by 3 bases; bases with no gene match: 7. CDR3: CASSSRASGSYNEQFF. The CDR3 DNA follows: TGTGCCAGCAGCTCGAGGGCTAGCGGGAGTTACAATGAGCAGTTCTTC.

This clone was recorded many times. The V gene is TRBV7-9, the J gene TRBJ2-2, with 9 bases matching TRBD1. The CDR3 has 16 amino acids. The junction had 5 bases not matched to a gene; V was cut back by 3 bases and J by 3 bases. CDR1 SEHNR and CDR2 FQNEAQ come from the germline V gene (reference sequence). This chain's CDR3 is CASSLGTGFYTGELFF. In DNA form, the CDR3 reads TGTGCCAGCAGCTTGGGGACAGGGTTCTACACCGGGGAGCTGTTTTTT.

The rearrangement uses TRBV12-2 and TRBJ2-7; no check of the table's D call, TRBD1, against the DNA was made. TRBV12-2 is annotated as a pseudogene. The CDR3 runs 13 residues. The CDR3 reads CASRFRGLNEQYF. CDR3 in DNA: TGTGCAAGTCGCTTCAGGGGGCTCAACGAGCAGTACTTC.

The chain couples TRBV4-1 to TRBJ1-6; 7 bases are a match to TRBD1. Losses at the gene ends were 0 bases for V and 10 bases for J; bases not matched to a gene: 3. CDR3 length equals 14 residues. Germline V gene lookup returns CDR1 MGHRA and CDR2 YSYEKL. The DNA for the CDR3 is TGCGCCAGCAGCCAAGACAGGGGGAACTCACCCCTCCACTTT. Its protein product is CASSQDRGNSPLHF.

CDR3 residues: CASSLNGVGTDTQYF. DNA for the CDR3: TGCGCCAGCAGCTTGAATGGTGTCGGGACAGATACGCAGTATTTT. This rearrangement joins TRBV5-1 to TRBJ2-3, with D hard to call. V lost 1 base and J lost 3, with 12 bases in between. Germline loops: CDR1 SGHRS, CDR2 YFSETQ. The CDR3 has 15 residues.

The chain carries TRBV7-2 and TRBJ2-3, with TRBD1 identical over 9 bases. Germline CDR1 is SGHTA and CDR2 is FQGNSA. J lost 5 bases, V lost 5 bases, and 8 bases had no gene match. The CDR3 is 15 amino acids. The DNA of the CDR3 is TGTGCCAGCAGCGACAGGGGGGTGCTGTTAGATACGCAGTATTTT. Amino acid sequence: CASSDRGVLLDTQYF.

The gene calls are TRBV3-1 (or the pseudogene TRBV3-2) and TRBJ2-1; TRBD2 matches 8 bases. Germline V gene data show CDR1 as LGHDT and CDR2 as YNNKEL (reference sequence). The CDR3 sequence is 15 residues long. Germline trimming cut 0 bases from V and 9 bases from J; bases unmatched to any gene: 7. CDR3 nucleotides: TGTGCCAGCAGCCAAGAGAACAGACTAGCGTCTGAGCAGTTCTTC. This translates into CASSQENRLASEQFF.

This clone was recorded once. The rearrangement joins TRBV6-5 to TRBJ2-1; possibly TRBD1 for D (7 bases). Germline loops: CDR1 MNHEY, CDR2 SVGAGI. The V gene lost 2 bases and the J gene lost 7 bases, with 18 bases spanning the gap. The CDR3 covers 16 residues. The CDR3 nucleotides are TGTGCCAGCAGTTACCTTATCTCACAGGGGAGGAATGAGCAGTTCTTC. It encodes CASSYLISQGRNEQFF.

This clone was counted a few times. This chain connects TRBV27 to TRBJ2-5, with 9 bases identical to TRBD2. The CDR3 is 15 residues long. V shed 5 bases and J 5 bases; nucleotides not matched to a gene: 9. Per the germline V gene, CDR1 is MNHEY and CDR2 is SMNVEV (reference sequence). CDR3 sequence: CASSPVKAGGETQYF. The CDR3 nucleotides are TGTGCCAGCAGTCCCGTTAAGGCGGGAGGGGAGACCCAGTACTTC.

V and J are TRBV3-1 (or the pseudogene TRBV3-2) and TRBJ2-1, with TRBD2 identical over 10 bases. Germline assignment: CDR1 LGHDT and CDR2 YNNKEL (reference sequence). The V and J ends lost 4 bases and 9 bases, in that order; junction bases with no gene match: 9. The length of the CDR3 is 15 residues. The CDR3 DNA sequence: TGTGCCAGCAGCCCCCAGCGGGAGGGCCTCGGTGAGCAGTTCTTC. Protein product: CASSPQREGLGEQFF.

In this sample, this clone turned up once. V is TRBV7-9 and J is TRBJ2-1; 7 bases are shared with TRBD1. Germline trimming cut 5 bases from V and 4 bases from J; bases unmatched to any gene: 5. CDR1 SEHNR and CDR2 FQNEAQ come from the germline V gene (reference sequence). The length of the CDR3 is 14 residues. The CDR3 DNA reads TGTGCCAGCAGCACCCGGGACAGATACAATGAGCAGTTCTTC. Protein: CASSTRDRYNEQFF.

Points on this clone: Other nucleotide sequences from this sample produce the same CDR3. J is TRBJ2-2 and V is TRBV5-1; 9 positions agree with TRBD2. The CDR3 length is 15 residues. V was clipped by 0 bases and J by 5 bases; unmatched bases: 2. Per the germline V gene, CDR1 is SGHRS and CDR2 is YFSETQ. CDR3 residues: CASSLVAGGTGELFF. The CDR3 DNA follows: TGCGCCAGCAGCTTGGTTGCGGGAGGGACCGGGGAGCTGTTTTTT. Supplemented by reference TRBV5-1 and TRBJ2-2, the full variable domain reads KAGVTQTPRYLIKTRGQQVTLSCSPISGHRSVSWYQQTPGQGLQFLFEYFSETQRNKGNFPGRFSGRQFSNSRSEMNVSTLELGDSALYLCASSLVAGGTGELFFGEGSRLTVL.

The chain has TRBV10-3 and TRBJ1-1; D gene ambiguous. The germline V gene has CDR1 ENHRY and CDR2 SYGVKD. Trimming took 0 bases from V and 6 from J, leaving 8 bases between them. The CDR3 spans 13 residues. This CDR3 reads CAISESKGAEAFF. The CDR3 DNA reads TGTGCCATCAGTGAGTCGAAGGGAGCTGAAGCTTTCTTT.

V and J are TRBV6-7 and TRBJ2-5, with TRBD1 matching 10 bases. TRBV6-7 carries the ORF label, with uncertain function. This CDR3 is 13 amino acids long. After removal of 7 bases from V and 3 bases from J, the junction contained 2 bases not matched to a gene. CDR3: CASTGTGEETQYF. Here the CDR3 DNA reads TGTGCCAGCACCGGGACAGGGGAAGAGACCCAGTACTTC.

This clone was found once. The rearrangement joins TRBV3-1 (or the pseudogene TRBV3-2) to TRBJ2-6; D is possibly TRBD2 (5 bases). CDR1 and CDR2 (germline): LGHDT, YNNKEL (reference sequence). The CDR3 runs 16 residues. Trimming shortened V by 7 bases and J by 2 bases, and 15 bases separated the two germline ends. The CDR3 reads CASNLAGVTGANVLTF. The CDR3 DNA follows: TGTGCCAGCAACCTAGCTGGGGTGACTGGGGCCAACGTCCTGACTTTC.

This clone was detected only once. This sequence joins TRBV25-1 and TRBJ2-7; 9 positions agree with TRBD1. The CDR3 runs 11 residues. Germline loops: CDR1 MGHDK, CDR2 SYGVNS. Trimming took 6 bases from V and 7 from J; bases not matched to a gene: 1. The CDR3 coding sequence is TGTGCCAGCAGCGGGACAGGGGAGCAGTACTTC. Translated: CASSGTGEQYF.

Notes on this clone: The identical CDR3 is also encoded by other nucleotide sequences in the sample. J is TRBJ2-5 and V is TRBV18, with D uncertain. Trimming shortened V by 6 bases and J by 0 bases, and 5 bases separated the two germline ends. Germline CDR1 reads KGHSH; CDR2 reads LQKENI. There are 12 residues in the CDR3. The CDR3 DNA reads as TGTGCCAGCTCCCCTAACCAAGAGACCCAGTACTTC. Its protein product is CASSPNQETQYF. Based on the CDR3 plus reference TRBV18 and TRBJ2-5, the full variable domain is NAGVMQNPRHLVRRRGQEARLRCSPMKGHSHVYWYRQLPEEGLKFMVYLQKENIIDESGMPKERFSAEFPKEGPSILRIQQVVRGDSAAYFCASSPNQETQYFGPGTRLLVL.

The J gene is TRBJ2-2, the V gene TRBV7-2; 8 positions agree with TRBD2. The CDR3 contains 17 residues. Germline CDR1 reads SGHTA; CDR2 reads FQGNSA. Trimming cost V 5 bases and J 2 bases; bases outside gene matches: 10. The CDR3 sequence is CASSPSRTSTNTGELFF. CDR3 coding DNA: TGTGCCAGCAGCCCCTCTCGGACTAGCACAAACACCGGGGAGCTGTTTTTT.

This clone appeared once. The chain recombines TRBV28 with TRBJ2-7; perhaps TRBD2 as D (6 bases). The CDR3 is made up of 13 amino acids. V gave up 2 bases and J gave up 7 bases, with 12 bases separating them. Germline CDR1 is MDHEN and CDR2 is SYDVKM. CDR3 coding DNA: TGTGCCAGCAGTTTAATTGGGGGGTTGGAGCAGTACTTC. Protein product: CASSLIGGLEQYF.

The V gene is TRBV7-6, the J gene TRBJ1-3; D not resolved. Germline loops: CDR1 SGHVS, CDR2 FNYEAQ. V was trimmed by 5 bases and J by 0 bases, leaving 11 bases between them. The CDR3 consists of 15 residues. DNA of the CDR3: TGTGCCAGCAGCCTGGTCTCGAGCTCTGGAAACACCATATATTTT. Amino acids: CASSLVSSSGNTIYF.

This chain uses TRBV6-5 with TRBJ2-7, with 7 bases identical to TRBD1. Per germline, CDR1 MNHEY and CDR2 SVGAGI. The junction had 5 bases not matched to a gene; V was cut back by 6 bases and J by 6 bases. CDR3 length: 12 residues. For the CDR3, the DNA is TGTGCCAGCAGGTCAACAGGGGCCGAGCAGTACTTC. It is translated as CASRSTGAEQYF.

This chain joins TRBV7-2 and TRBJ1-5; 9 bases agree with TRBD1. V gave up 4 bases and J gave up 3 bases; unmatched junction bases: 7. There are 16 residues in the CDR3. Germline V gene lookup returns CDR1 SGHTA and CDR2 FQGNSA. Here the CDR3 reads CASSSQGAGANQPQHF. CDR3 sequence (DNA): TGTGCCAGCAGCTCACAGGGGGCAGGGGCCAATCAGCCCCAGCATTTT.